This TCR beta chain was sequenced during a study of early T cells in non-severe SARS-CoV-2 infection. Whole-study context: With bulk RNA from unsorted whole blood as input, sequencing yielded unpaired chains.

The V end lost 3 bases, the J end lost 5 bases, and 17 bases lay between the germline ends. CDR1 is DFQATT, CDR2 SNEGSKA, per germline (reference sequence). This CDR3 is built from 14 residues. Unique molecular identifiers tagged individual cDNA molecules. TCRdb fed the 5' RACE reads into MiXCR, producing one record per CDR3 protein. The sample holds 81,000 or so distinct CDR3 sequences, about an eighth seen once. The sequence derives from an adult who was a healthcare worker with PCR-confirmed SARS-CoV-2 infection or an uninfected control (not recorded which). J is TRBJ2-7 and V is TRBV20-1, with D perhaps matching TRBD1 (5 bases). Input material: whole blood. CDR3 DNA: TGCAGTGCTAGTTCGGGCAGGGTGGTCCACGAGCAGTACTTC. It codes for CSASSGRVVHEQYF.